This T cell receptor beta chain was captured in a study of a mutant IDH1 vaccine in newly diagnosed glioma listed by TCRdb under 2021. A note on the overall study: Vaccination started 4-6 weeks after radiotherapy alone, or was given together with temozolomide cycles in the groups whose treatment included chemotherapy. Of the 30 or so patients who were treated, approximately 62% were male and roughly 40% were female, and the mean age was approximately 40 years. Prior to enrollment, standard therapy consisting of radiotherapy alone, temozolomide alone, or radiochemotherapy with temozolomide had been administered to patients, with the combination being received by most patients. Visit V12 was the week-35 safety follow-up and visit V13 was the week-47 end of study. Peripheral blood samples were drawn at six visits, namely V03 (baseline), V05, V07, V10, V12 and V13. For exploratory analyses, longitudinal TCRB deep sequencing was carried out in under 30 treated patients wherever samples were available.

The time point label on this specimen signifies: week 47, end of study. A 20-mer mutant IDH1 peptide at 300 micrograms in Montanide made up each vaccine dose, which was injected subcutaneously together with topical imiquimod. Patients received eight vaccinations in weeks 1, 3, 5, 7, 11, 15, 19 and 23, corresponding to visits V03 through V10. Donors had newly diagnosed WHO grade 3 or 4 IDH1-mutant astrocytomas with loss of nuclear ATRX. The samples were drawn from NOA16, a multicentre, single-arm, open-label phase I trial in Germany that tested a mutant IDH1 peptide vaccine in humans for the first time. Genomic DNA for TCRB sequencing was extracted from EDTA blood using the DNeasy Blood and Tissue Kit. What the study reported, not specific to this receptor: Across multiple MHC alleles, vaccine-induced immune responses were seen in approximately 93% of patients. Pseudoprogression seemed to be unrelated to changes in the top peripheral T cell clonotypes found by TCRB sequencing. It was noted by the authors that analyses of patient blood samples could not be reproduced owing to sample limitations. Selection of PBMC samples for TCRB deep sequencing was based on availability.

CDR1 is given as SGDLS and CDR2 as YYNGEE, both from the germline V gene. The cysteine opens and the phenylalanine closes a CDR3 of 13 amino acids. Only the CDR3 DNA stays, 39 bases, in frame from base 1. At the junction V is shortened by 3 bases and J by 4 bases, with 10 bases in between. The library was built by means of the immunoSEQ multiplex PCR assay. Rearranged TCR beta chain sequences were amplified using the hsTCRB Kit according to the manufacturer's protocol. TCRB libraries were sequenced on an Illumina MiSeq. The authors' analysis ran thus. Demultiplexing, trimming and gene mapping were performed with the kit vendor's proprietary platform. This is the immuneACCESS table as TCRdb keeps it, with only in-frame sequences that have V and J called. A part of the clones is gone; compared with another copy, unresolved V genes explain less than half, and the rest is unexplained. V and J calls and clone size come straight from that table; D and trimming were deduced from the DNA. In all, the sample holds around 11,000 clones, and around 81% of those were seen once. The top ten clones comprise around 18% of the sample.

As for this clone: The specificity of this receptor is unknown. Per-base qualities were not stored, and no clone one base away is much larger.

The clonotype originates from a man aged 25 to 45 with glioma. Material: PBMCs, obtained from a glioma patient whose treatment included an IDH1 peptide vaccine. The sequence is built from TRBV9 and TRBJ1-2, with TRBD1 perhaps the D gene, on 6 matching bases. The DNA is as follows: TGTGCCAGCAGCGCAGGGGCCCTCTATGGCTACACCTTC. It codes for CASSAGALYGYTF.